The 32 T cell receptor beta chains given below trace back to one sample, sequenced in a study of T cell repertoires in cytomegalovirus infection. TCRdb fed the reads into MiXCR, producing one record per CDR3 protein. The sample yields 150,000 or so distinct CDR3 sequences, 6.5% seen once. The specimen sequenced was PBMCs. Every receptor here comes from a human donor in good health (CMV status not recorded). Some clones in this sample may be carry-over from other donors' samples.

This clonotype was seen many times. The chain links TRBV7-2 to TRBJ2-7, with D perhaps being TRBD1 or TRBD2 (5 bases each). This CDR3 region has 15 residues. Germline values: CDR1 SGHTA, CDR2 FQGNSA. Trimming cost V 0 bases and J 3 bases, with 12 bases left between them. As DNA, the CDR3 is TGTGCCAGCAGCTTAGCTCGGCAGGGAGACTACGAGCAGTACTTC. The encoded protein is CASSLARQGDYEQYF.

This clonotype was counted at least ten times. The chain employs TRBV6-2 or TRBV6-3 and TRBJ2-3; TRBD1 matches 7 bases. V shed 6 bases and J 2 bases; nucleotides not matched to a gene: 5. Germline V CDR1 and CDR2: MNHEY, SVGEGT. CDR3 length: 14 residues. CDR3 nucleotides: TGTGCCAGCAGAGTCACAGGGGACACAGATACGCAGTATTTT. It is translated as CASRVTGDTDTQYF.

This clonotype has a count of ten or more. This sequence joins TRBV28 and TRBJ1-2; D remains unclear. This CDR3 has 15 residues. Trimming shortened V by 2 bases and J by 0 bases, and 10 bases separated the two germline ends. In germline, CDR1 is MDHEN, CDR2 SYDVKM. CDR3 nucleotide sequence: TGTGCCAGCAGTTTAAGGCAGCATTCTAACTATGGCTACACCTTC. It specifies CASSLRQHSNYGYTF.

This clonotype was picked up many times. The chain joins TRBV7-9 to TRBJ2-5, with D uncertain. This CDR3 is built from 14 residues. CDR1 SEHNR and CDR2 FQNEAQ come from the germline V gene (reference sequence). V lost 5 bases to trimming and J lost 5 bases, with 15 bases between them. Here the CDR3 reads CASSPGAAGETQYF. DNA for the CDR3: TGTGCCAGCAGCCCAGGTGCAGCCGGGGAGACCCAGTACTTC.

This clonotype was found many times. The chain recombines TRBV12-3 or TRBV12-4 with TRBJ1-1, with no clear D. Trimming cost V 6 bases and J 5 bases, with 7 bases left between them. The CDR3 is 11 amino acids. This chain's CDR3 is CASRVGTEAFF. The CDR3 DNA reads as TGTGCCAGCAGGGTTGGGACTGAAGCTTTCTTT.

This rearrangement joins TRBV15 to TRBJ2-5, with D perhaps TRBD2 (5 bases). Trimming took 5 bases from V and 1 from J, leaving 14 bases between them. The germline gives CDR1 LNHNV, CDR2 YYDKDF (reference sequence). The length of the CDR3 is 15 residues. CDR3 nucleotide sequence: TGTGCCACCAGCCCCCGAAGGACTCCCCAAGAGACCCAGTACTTC. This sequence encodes CATSPRRTPQETQYF.

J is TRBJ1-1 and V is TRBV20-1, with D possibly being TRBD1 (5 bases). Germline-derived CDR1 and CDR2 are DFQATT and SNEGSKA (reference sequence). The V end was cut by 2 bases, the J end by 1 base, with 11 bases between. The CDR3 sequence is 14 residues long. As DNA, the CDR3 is TGCAGTGCTAGACCCCAGGGCGGGAACACTGAAGCTTTCTTT. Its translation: CSARPQGGNTEAFF.

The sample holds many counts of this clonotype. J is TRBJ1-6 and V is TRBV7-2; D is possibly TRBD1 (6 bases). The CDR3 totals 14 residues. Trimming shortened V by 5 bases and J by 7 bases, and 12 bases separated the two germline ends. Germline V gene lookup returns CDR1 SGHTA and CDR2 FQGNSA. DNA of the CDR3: TGTGCCAGCAGCATCGGGACAATCAATTCACCCCTCCACTTT. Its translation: CASSIGTINSPLHF.

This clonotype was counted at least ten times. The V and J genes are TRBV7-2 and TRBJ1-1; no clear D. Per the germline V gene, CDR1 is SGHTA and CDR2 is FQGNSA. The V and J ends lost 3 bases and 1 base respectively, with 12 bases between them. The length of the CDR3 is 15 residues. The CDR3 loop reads CASSFPGASNTEAFF. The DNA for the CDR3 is TGTGCCAGCAGCTTCCCGGGTGCCTCGAACACTGAAGCTTTCTTT.

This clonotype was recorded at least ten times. The CDR3 DNA sequence: TGTGCCAGCAGCTTAGCTAGGACAGGGGCGACTGAAGCTTTCTTT. Translation: CASSLARTGATEAFF. The chain employs TRBV7-8 and TRBJ1-1; 9 bases map to TRBD1. Losses at the gene ends were 0 bases for V and 5 bases for J; bases not matched to a gene: 4. CDR3 length equals 15 residues. Germline lookup yields CDR1 SGHVS and CDR2 FQNEAQ. The variable domain in full, completed from reference TRBV7-8 and TRBJ1-1, reads GAGVSQSPRYKVAKRGQDVALRCDPISGHVSLFWYQQALGQGPEFLTYFQNEAQLDKSGLPSDRFFAERPEGSVSTLKIQRTQQEDSAVYLCASSLARTGATEAFFGQGTRLTVV.

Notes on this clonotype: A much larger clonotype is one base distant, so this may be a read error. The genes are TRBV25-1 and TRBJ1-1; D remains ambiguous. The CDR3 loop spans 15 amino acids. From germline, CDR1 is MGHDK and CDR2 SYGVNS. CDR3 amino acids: CARSEYKAKRTEAFF. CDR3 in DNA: TGTGCCAGGAGTGAATATAAGGCGAAGAGGACTGAAGCTTTCTTT.

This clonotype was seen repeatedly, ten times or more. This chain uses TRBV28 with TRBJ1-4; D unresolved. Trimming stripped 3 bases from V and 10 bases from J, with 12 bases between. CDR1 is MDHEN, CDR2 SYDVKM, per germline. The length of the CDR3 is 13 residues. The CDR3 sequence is CASSFLSRPKLFF. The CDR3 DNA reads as TGTGCCAGCAGTTTCCTGAGCCGCCCAAAACTGTTTTTT.

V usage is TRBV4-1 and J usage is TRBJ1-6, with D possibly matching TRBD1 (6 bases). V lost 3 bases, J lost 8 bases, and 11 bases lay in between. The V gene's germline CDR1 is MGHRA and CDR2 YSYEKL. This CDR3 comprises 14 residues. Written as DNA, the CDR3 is TGCGCCAGCAGCCACGGACAGCCGGATTCACCCCTCCACTTT. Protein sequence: CASSHGQPDSPLHF.

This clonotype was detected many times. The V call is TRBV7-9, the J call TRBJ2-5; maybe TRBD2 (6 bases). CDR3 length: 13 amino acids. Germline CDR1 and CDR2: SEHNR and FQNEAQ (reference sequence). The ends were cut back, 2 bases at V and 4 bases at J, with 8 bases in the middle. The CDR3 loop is CASSLPAGETQYF. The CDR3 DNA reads TGTGCCAGCAGCTTACCAGCGGGAGAGACCCAGTACTTC.

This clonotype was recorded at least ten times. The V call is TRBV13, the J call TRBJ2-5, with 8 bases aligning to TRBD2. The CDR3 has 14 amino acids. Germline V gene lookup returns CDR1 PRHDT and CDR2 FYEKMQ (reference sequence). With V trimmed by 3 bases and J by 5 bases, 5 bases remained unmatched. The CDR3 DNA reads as TGTGCCAGCAGCTTCACCGGGGGGGCCGAGACCCAGTACTTC. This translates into CASSFTGGAETQYF.

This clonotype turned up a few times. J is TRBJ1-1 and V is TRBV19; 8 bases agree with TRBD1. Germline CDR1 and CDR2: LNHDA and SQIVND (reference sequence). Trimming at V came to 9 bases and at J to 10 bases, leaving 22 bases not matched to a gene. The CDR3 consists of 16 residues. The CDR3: CASGVTGGSRRLGAFF. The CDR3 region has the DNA TGTGCCAGCGGGGTTACAGGGGGAAGTCGGCGTCTTGGAGCTTTCTTT.

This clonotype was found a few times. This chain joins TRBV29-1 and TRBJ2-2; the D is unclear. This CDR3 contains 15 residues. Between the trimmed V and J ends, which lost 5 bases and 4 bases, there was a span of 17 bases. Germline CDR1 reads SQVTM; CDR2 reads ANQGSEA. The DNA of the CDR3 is TGCAGCGTTCCCAGACCTGATCGTCCCACCGGGGAGCTGTTTTTT. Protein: CSVPRPDRPTGELFF.

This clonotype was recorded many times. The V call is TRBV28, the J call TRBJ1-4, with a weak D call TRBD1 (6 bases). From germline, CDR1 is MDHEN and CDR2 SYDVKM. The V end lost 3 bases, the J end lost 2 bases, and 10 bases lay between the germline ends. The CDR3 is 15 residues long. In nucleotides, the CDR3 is TGTGCCAGCAGTTTGGCGGGGGCGACTAATGAAAAACTGTTTTTT. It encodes CASSLAGATNEKLFF.

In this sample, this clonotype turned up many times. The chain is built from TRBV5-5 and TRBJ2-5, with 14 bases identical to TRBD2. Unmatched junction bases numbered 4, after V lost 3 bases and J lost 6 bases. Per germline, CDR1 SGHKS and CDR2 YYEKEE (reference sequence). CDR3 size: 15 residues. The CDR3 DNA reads TGTGCCAGCAGCTCCGGACTAGCGGGGGGACAGACCCAGTACTTC. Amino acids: CASSSGLAGGQTQYF.

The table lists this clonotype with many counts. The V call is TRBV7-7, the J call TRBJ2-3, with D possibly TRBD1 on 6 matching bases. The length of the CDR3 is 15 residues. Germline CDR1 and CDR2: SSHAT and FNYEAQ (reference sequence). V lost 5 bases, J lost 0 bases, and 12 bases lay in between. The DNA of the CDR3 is TGTGCCAGCAGCATCGGACAGTATAGCACAGATACGCAGTATTTT. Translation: CASSIGQYSTDTQYF.

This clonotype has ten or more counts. CDR3 in amino acids: CASSSRQGATDTQYF. The CDR3 DNA follows: TGTGCCAGCAGCTCCCGACAGGGGGCCACAGATACGCAGTATTTT. The V gene is TRBV7-2, the J gene TRBJ2-3; 10 positions agree with TRBD1. Losses at the gene ends were 4 bases for V and 2 bases for J; bases not matched to a gene: 3. Looked up from germline, CDR1 is SGHTA and CDR2 is FQGNSA. There are 15 residues in the CDR3.

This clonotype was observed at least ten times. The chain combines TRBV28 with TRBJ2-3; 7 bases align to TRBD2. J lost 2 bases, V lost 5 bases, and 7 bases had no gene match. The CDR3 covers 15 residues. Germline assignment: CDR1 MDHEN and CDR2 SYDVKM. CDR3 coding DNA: TGTGCCAGCAGTCCCTCAGCGGGGAACACAGATACGCAGTATTTT. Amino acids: CASSPSAGNTDTQYF.

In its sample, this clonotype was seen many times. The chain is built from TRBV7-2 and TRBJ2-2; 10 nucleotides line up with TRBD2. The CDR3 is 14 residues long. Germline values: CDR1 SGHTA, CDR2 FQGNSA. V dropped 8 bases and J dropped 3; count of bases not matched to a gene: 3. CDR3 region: CASQGLAYTGELFF. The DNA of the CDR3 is TGTGCCAGCCAGGGACTAGCGTACACCGGGGAGCTGTTTTTT.

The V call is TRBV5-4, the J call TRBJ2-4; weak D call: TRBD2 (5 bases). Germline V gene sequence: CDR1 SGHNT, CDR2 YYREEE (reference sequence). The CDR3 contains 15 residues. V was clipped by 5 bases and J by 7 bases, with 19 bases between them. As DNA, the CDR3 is TGTGCCAGCAGGGATGGTGACTCGGGAAGGAACATTCAGTACTTC. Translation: CASRDGDSGRNIQYF.

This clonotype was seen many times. The DNA for the CDR3 is TGTGCCAGCAGCTTAATAAGTGCTACTAGCACAGATACGCAGTATTTT. Its translation: CASSLISATSTDTQYF. V is TRBV7-2 and J is TRBJ2-3; no firm D call. This CDR3 is 16 amino acids long. From germline, CDR1 is SGHTA and CDR2 FQGNSA. V was shortened by 2 bases and J by 0 bases, with 12 bases between the two germline ends.

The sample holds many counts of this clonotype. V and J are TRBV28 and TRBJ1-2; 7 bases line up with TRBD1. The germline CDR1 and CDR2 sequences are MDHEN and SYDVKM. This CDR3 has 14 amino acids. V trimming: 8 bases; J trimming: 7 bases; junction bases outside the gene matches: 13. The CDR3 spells CASGNTGVARGYTF. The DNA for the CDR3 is TGTGCCAGCGGTAACACAGGGGTGGCCCGTGGCTACACCTTC.

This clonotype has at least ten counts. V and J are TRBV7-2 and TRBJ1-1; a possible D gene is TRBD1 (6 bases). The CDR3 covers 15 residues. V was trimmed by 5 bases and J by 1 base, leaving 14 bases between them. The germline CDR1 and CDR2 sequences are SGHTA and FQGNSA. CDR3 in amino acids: CASSVRTGRNTEAFF. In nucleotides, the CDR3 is TGTGCCAGCAGCGTAAGAACAGGGCGGAACACTGAAGCTTTCTTT. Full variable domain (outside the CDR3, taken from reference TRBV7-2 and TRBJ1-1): GAGVSQSPSNKVTEKGKDVELRCDPISGHTALYWYRQSLGQGLEFLIYFQGNSAPDKSGLPSDRFSAERTGGSVSTLTIQRTQQEDSAVYLCASSVRTGRNTEAFFGQGTRLTVV.

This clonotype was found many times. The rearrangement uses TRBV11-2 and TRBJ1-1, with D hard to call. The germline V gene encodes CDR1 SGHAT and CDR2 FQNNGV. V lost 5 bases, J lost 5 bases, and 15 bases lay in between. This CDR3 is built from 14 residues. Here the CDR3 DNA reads TGTGCCAGCAGCCTTGGAATTGGTGGAACTGAAGCTTTCTTT. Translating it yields CASSLGIGGTEAFF.

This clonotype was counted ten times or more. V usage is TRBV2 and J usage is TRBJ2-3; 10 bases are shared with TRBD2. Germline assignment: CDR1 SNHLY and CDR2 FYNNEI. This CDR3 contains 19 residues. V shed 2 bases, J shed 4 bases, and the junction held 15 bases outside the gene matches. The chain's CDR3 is CASSETSSGGLQGPDTQYF. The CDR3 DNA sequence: TGTGCCAGCAGTGAAACCTCTAGCGGGGGTCTCCAGGGGCCAGATACGCAGTATTTT.

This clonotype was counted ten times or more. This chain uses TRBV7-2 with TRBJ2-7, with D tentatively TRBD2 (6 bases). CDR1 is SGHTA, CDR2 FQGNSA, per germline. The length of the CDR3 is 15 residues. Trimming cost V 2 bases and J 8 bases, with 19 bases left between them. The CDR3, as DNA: TGTGCCAGCAGCTTATCGGGACTGCGAAATGACAAGCAGTACTTC. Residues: CASSLSGLRNDKQYF. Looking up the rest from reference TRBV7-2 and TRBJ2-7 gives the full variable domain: GAGVSQSPSNKVTEKGKDVELRCDPISGHTALYWYRQSLGQGLEFLIYFQGNSAPDKSGLPSDRFSAERTGGSVSTLTIQRTQQEDSAVYLCASSLSGLRNDKQYFGPGTRLTVT.

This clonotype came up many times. The CDR3 DNA reads as TGTGCCAGCAGCCCCAGACCCCGCACAGATACGCAGTATTTT. Its protein is CASSPRPRTDTQYF. The chain uses TRBV7-8 and TRBJ2-3; D gene uncertain. CDR3 length equals 14 residues. The germline V and J ends were trimmed by 5 bases and 1 base, with 10 bases remaining between them. CDR1 and CDR2 from the germline V gene are SGHVS and FQNEAQ. Using reference TRBV7-8 and TRBJ2-3 for the parts outside the CDR3, the full variable domain is GAGVSQSPRYKVAKRGQDVALRCDPISGHVSLFWYQQALGQGPEFLTYFQNEAQLDKSGLPSDRFFAERPEGSVSTLKIQRTQQEDSAVYLCASSPRPRTDTQYFGPGTRLTVL.

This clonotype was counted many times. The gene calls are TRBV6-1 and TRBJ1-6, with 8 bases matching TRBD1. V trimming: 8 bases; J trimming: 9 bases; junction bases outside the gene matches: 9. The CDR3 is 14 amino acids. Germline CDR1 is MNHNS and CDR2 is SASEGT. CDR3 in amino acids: CASVRQGLSSPLHF. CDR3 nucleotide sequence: TGTGCCAGCGTGCGACAGGGGTTGAGTTCACCCCTCCACTTT.